What follows are 27 T cell receptor beta chains derived from one specimen sequenced in a study of T-cell reconstitution after alpha-beta-depleted transplantation in children. TCRbeta library construction was performed incorporating unique molecular identifiers. From the PCR reads, TCRdb called clonotypes with MiXCR, one entry per CDR3 protein. Of 500,000 to 600,000 distinct CDR3 sequences listed, roughly 27% were seen once; the top ten hold 35% to 40%. The source material was PBMCs, sampled before TCRalphabeta/CD19-depleted stem cell transplant. The receptor source for this set is a boy under two years old with Wiskott-Aldrich syndrome, due to receive a stem cell transplant.

This clonotype has only a few counts. The V call is TRBV5-1, the J call TRBJ2-3, with D perhaps TRBD1 or TRBD2 (5 bases each). The CDR3 runs to 15 residues. Germline CDR1 SGHRS, CDR2 YFSETQ. The germline V and J ends were trimmed by 0 bases and 5 bases, with 13 bases remaining between them. CDR3 bases: TGCGCCAGCAGCTTGGGGGGGAGTGGGGGAGATACGCAGTATTTT. Protein product: CASSLGGSGGDTQYF.

In this sample, this clonotype turned up a few times. V is TRBV20-1 and J is TRBJ2-5, with D unclear. CDR1 and CDR2 (germline): DFQATT, SNEGSKA (reference sequence). The V gene lost 0 bases and the J gene lost 5 bases, with 7 bases spanning the gap. The CDR3 has 12 residues. The CDR3 is CSAREDLETQYF. In DNA form, the CDR3 reads TGCAGTGCTAGAGAGGATCTGGAGACCCAGTACTTC.

The chain employs TRBV7-2 and TRBJ2-7; 8 nucleotides match TRBD1. Trimming took 1 base from V and 5 from J; bases not matched to a gene: 7. Germline V gives CDR1 SGHTA, CDR2 FQGNSA. The CDR3 runs to 15 residues. In DNA, the CDR3 is TGTGCCAGCAGCTTAGTCGGACAGGGTATCCACGAGCAGTACTTC. Translating gives CASSLVGQGIHEQYF.

V usage is TRBV12-3 or TRBV12-4 and J usage is TRBJ2-1, with 8 nucleotides matching TRBD1. V was clipped by 5 bases and J by 7 bases; unmatched bases: 10. The CDR3 is 15 residues long. CDR3 nucleotides: TGTGCCAGCAGTACCCTCCCACGGACAGGGAATGAGCAGTTCTTC. Translating gives CASSTLPRTGNEQFF.

This chain joins TRBV5-1 and TRBJ2-7, with TRBD2 matching over 13 bases. The CDR3 has 19 residues. V shed 4 bases and J 5 bases; nucleotides not matched to a gene: 18. The germline V gene has CDR1 SGHRS and CDR2 YFSETQ. In DNA form, the CDR3 reads TGCGCCAGCAGCGGCTACGGACTAGCGGGAGATAGTAGCAAAAACGAGCAGTACTTC. Its translation is CASSGYGLAGDSSKNEQYF.

The V and J genes are TRBV29-1 and TRBJ1-3; possibly TRBD1 for D (6 bases). Germline V gene data show CDR1 as SQVTM and CDR2 as ANQGSEA. The CDR3 has 13 amino acids. V was trimmed by 7 bases and J by 0 bases, leaving 10 bases between them. The CDR3 DNA follows: TGCAGCGCTGGGGACAACTCTGGAAACACCATATATTTT. Translated, it gives CSAGDNSGNTIYF.

The rearrangement links TRBV5-1 to TRBJ1-2; the match to TRBD1 covers 7 bases. There are 18 residues in the CDR3. J gave up 7 bases and V 2 bases, and 20 bases lay outside the gene matches. Germline CDR1 is SGHRS and CDR2 is YFSETQ. The DNA of the CDR3 is TGCGCCAGCAGCTTCGTATCCGGGACAGCTGCTATCCGCTTTGGCTACACCTTC. Protein product: CASSFVSGTAAIRFGYTF.

V and J are TRBV2 and TRBJ2-7, with D unclear. V lost 7 bases and J 2 bases, leaving 12 bases between the germline ends. This CDR3 is built from 13 residues. The germline gives CDR1 SNHLY, CDR2 FYNNEI. As DNA, the CDR3 is TGTGCCAGCATCCTATACGACACCTACGAGCAGTACTTC. It translates to CASILYDTYEQYF.

This clonotype was counted a few times. The chain has TRBV11-1 and TRBJ2-7; D possibly corresponds to TRBD2 (5 bases). CDR3 length equals 14 residues. Trimming took off 4 bases at V and 6 bases at J, with 16 bases between the two ends. Germline V gene sequence: CDR1 SGHAT, CDR2 FQDESV (reference sequence). The CDR3 sequence: CASSSDWRSVEQYF. In DNA, the CDR3 is TGTGCCAGCAGCTCGGACTGGAGATCTGTCGAGCAGTACTTC.

This chain joins TRBV7-8 and TRBJ2-2; TRBD1 aligns across 9 bases. Germline assignment: CDR1 SGHVS and CDR2 FQNEAQ. Unmatched junction bases numbered 8, after V lost 7 bases and J lost 5 bases. The CDR3 has 15 residues. The CDR3 reads CASTDPGTGTGELFF. The CDR3 nucleotides read TGTGCCAGCACCGATCCCGGGACAGGGACCGGGGAGCTGTTTTTT.

The chain combines TRBV11-2 with TRBJ2-5, with a tentative D call TRBD2 (5 bases). The CDR3 spans 16 residues. Trimming shortened V by 3 bases and J by 4 bases, and 18 bases separated the two germline ends. CDR1 SGHAT and CDR2 FQNNGV come from the germline V gene. CDR3 residues: CASSLGGLGRGETQYF. Here the CDR3 DNA reads TGTGCCAGCAGCTTGGGCGGGCTAGGCCGGGGAGAGACCCAGTACTTC.

This chain uses TRBV4-1 with TRBJ1-5, with 8 bases that match TRBD1. J was trimmed by 0 bases and V by 2 bases; bases with no gene match: 3. The CDR3 runs 16 residues. Germline-derived CDR1 and CDR2 are MGHRA and YSYEKL. This CDR3 reads CASSQPTGGSNQPQHF. For the CDR3, the DNA is TGCGCCAGCAGCCAACCTACAGGGGGTAGCAATCAGCCCCAGCATTTT.

The chain has TRBV10-1 and TRBJ2-4; no definite D call. The CDR3 extends over 16 amino acids. Germline V lookup: CDR1 WNHNN, CDR2 SYGVQD (reference sequence). V gave up 3 bases and J gave up 6 bases, with 18 bases separating them. CDR3 nucleotides: TGCGCCAGCAGTGAAAGAGTTCCCCTCCCGGGAAACATTCAGTACTTC. This codes for CASSERVPLPGNIQYF.

The chain is built from TRBV12-3 or TRBV12-4 and TRBJ1-2; D remains ambiguous. The ends were cut back, 5 bases at V and 3 bases at J, with 7 bases in the middle. This CDR3 region has 12 residues. The CDR3 region has the DNA TGTGCCAGCAGTACTGACTACTATGGCTACACCTTC. It codes for CASSTDYYGYTF.

The chain joins TRBV12-3 or TRBV12-4 to TRBJ2-2; a weak D match, TRBD2 (5 bases). Trimming removed 5 bases at V and 0 bases at J, with 13 bases between. The CDR3 has 16 residues. The CDR3 reads CASSDSAAPNTGELFF. CDR3 bases: TGTGCCAGCAGTGACTCAGCGGCCCCGAACACCGGGGAGCTGTTTTTT.

The chain has TRBV6-1 and TRBJ2-1; 12 nucleotides match TRBD2. The J segment lost 9 bases and the V segment lost 6 bases, leaving 6 bases of the junction unmatched. Germline loops: CDR1 MNHNS, CDR2 SASEGT. The CDR3 runs to 14 residues. CDR3 nucleotides: TGTGCCAGCAGCTCTAGCGGGAGGGGGGGTGAGCAGTTCTTC. As protein: CASSSSGRGGEQFF.

This clonotype was counted a few times. The rearrangement links TRBV5-1 to TRBJ1-6; maybe TRBD1 (6 bases). The V end lost 4 bases, the J end lost 10 bases, and 18 bases lay between the germline ends. Germline-derived CDR1 and CDR2 are SGHRS and YFSETQ. The CDR3 totals 15 residues. The CDR3 coding sequence is TGCGCCAGCAGCACCCTAGCGGGGGCGGTGTCACCCCTCCACTTT. Translating it yields CASSTLAGAVSPLHF.

This clonotype showed up just a few times. The V call is TRBV20-1, the J call TRBJ2-5; the D gene is possibly TRBD2 (6 bases). Deletions cut 6 bases from V and 5 bases from J, with 22 bases between. The CDR3 length is 15 residues. Germline V gene lookup returns CDR1 DFQATT and CDR2 SNEGSKA (reference sequence). This chain's CDR3 is CSATGTATREETQYF. CDR3 DNA sequence: TGCAGTGCAACGGGCACCGCGACTAGGGAGGAGACCCAGTACTTC.

The chain uses TRBV4-1 and TRBJ2-1; 15 bases are shared with TRBD2. CDR3 size: 17 residues. With 4 bases clipped from V and 6 bases from J, the junction kept 7 bases outside the gene matches. Germline V lookup: CDR1 MGHRA, CDR2 YSYEKL. This CDR3 is CASSRGTSGRSSNEQFF. Here the CDR3 DNA reads TGCGCCAGCAGCCGTGGGACTAGCGGGAGGTCGAGCAATGAGCAGTTCTTC.

The V gene is TRBV3-1, the J gene TRBJ2-7; 10 bases fit TRBD1. The CDR3 contains 18 residues. Germline CDR1 is LGHDT and CDR2 is YNNKEL (reference sequence). V dropped 2 bases and J dropped 5; count of bases not matched to a gene: 15. CDR3 sequence (DNA): TGTGCCAGCAGCCAACGAGGCGCCGGGACAGGGGCTTTGGACGAGCAGTACTTC. As protein: CASSQRGAGTGALDEQYF.

The gene calls are TRBV28 and TRBJ2-1; 11 bases fit TRBD2. The J segment lost 12 bases and the V segment lost 3 bases, leaving 19 bases of the junction unmatched. Germline CDR1 MDHEN, CDR2 SYDVKM. The CDR3 loop spans 18 amino acids. The CDR3 DNA reads TGTGCCAGCAGTTTGGGGGGACTAGCGGAAAGGGTCGAATTCTGGCAGTTCTTC. Protein sequence: CASSLGGLAERVEFWQFF. Full variable domain (remainder filled in from reference TRBV28 and TRBJ2-1): DVKVTQSSRYLVKRTGEKVFLECVQDMDHENMFWYRQDPGLGLRLIYFSYDVKMKEKGDIPEGYSVSREKKERFSLILESASTNQTSMYLCASSLGGLAERVEFWQFFGPGTRLTVL.

This clonotype was counted only a few times. This sequence joins TRBV12-3 or TRBV12-4 and TRBJ2-1, with D unclear. CDR3 length: 15 residues. V gave up 5 bases and J gave up 6 bases, with 17 bases separating them. The CDR3 sequence: CASSERPRDANEQFF. The CDR3 DNA is TGTGCCAGCAGTGAAAGGCCCAGAGACGCCAATGAGCAGTTCTTC.

The V gene is TRBV7-2, the J gene TRBJ2-1, with 8 bases identical to TRBD2. This CDR3 is built from 15 residues. V trimming: 2 bases; J trimming: 7 bases; junction bases outside the gene matches: 7. Per the germline V gene, CDR1 is SGHTA and CDR2 is FQGNSA. CDR3 in DNA: TGTGCCAGCAGCTTAAGCGGGAGAAGTAGGAATGAGCAGTTCTTC. It yields the protein CASSLSGRSRNEQFF. The full variable domain, with the rest looked up from reference TRBV7-2 and TRBJ2-1, is GAGVSQSPSNKVTEKGKDVELRCDPISGHTALYWYRQSLGQGLEFLIYFQGNSAPDKSGLPSDRFSAERTGGSVSTLTIQRTQQEDSAVYLCASSLSGRSRNEQFFGPGTRLTVL.

The V gene is TRBV3-1, the J gene TRBJ2-5, with TRBD1 matching 8 bases. Per the germline V gene, CDR1 is LGHDT and CDR2 is YNNKEL (reference sequence). Trimming took 2 bases from V and 5 from J; bases not matched to a gene: 7. The CDR3 runs 15 residues. Here the CDR3 DNA reads TGTGCCAGCAGCCAAATCTGGACAGGGAGGGAGACCCAGTACTTC. Residues: CASSQIWTGRETQYF.

This clonotype showed up just a few times. The chain links TRBV7-6 to TRBJ2-1; 8 bases agree with TRBD1. Germline loops: CDR1 SGHVS, CDR2 FNYEAQ. V lost 2 bases and J lost 8; bases outside the gene matches: 8. This CDR3 comprises 15 residues. CDR3 residues: CASSLIGQGTDEQFF. The CDR3 DNA reads as TGTGCCAGCAGCTTAATCGGACAGGGTACCGATGAGCAGTTCTTC. The variable domain in full, with the rest retrieved from reference TRBV7-6 and TRBJ2-1, is GAGVSQSPRYKVTKRGQDVALRCDPISGHVSLYWYRQALGQGPEFLTYFNYEAQQDKSGLPNDRFSAERPEGSISTLTIQRTEQRDSAMYRCASSLIGQGTDEQFFGPGTRLTVL.

This clonotype has at least ten counts. One junction end does not reproduce the germline sequence, and a read error may be involved. This sequence joins TRBV5-1 and TRBJ2-1; TRBD2 matches at 15 bases. The CDR3 consists of 16 residues. The germline gives CDR1 SGHRS, CDR2 YFSETQ. The CDR3 is CASSLGLAGGHNEQFF. The CDR3 nucleotides read TGTGCCAGCAGCTTGGGACTAGCGGGAGGTCATAATGAGCAGTTCTTC.

The chain has TRBV12-3 or TRBV12-4 and TRBJ2-4; TRBD1 might be the D (6 bases). The CDR3 has 14 amino acids. Trimming stripped 8 bases from V and 3 bases from J, with 14 bases between. DNA of the CDR3: TGTGCCAGCTCTCGGGCAGGGGTCAAAAACATTCAGTACTTC. This gives the protein CASSRAGVKNIQYF.